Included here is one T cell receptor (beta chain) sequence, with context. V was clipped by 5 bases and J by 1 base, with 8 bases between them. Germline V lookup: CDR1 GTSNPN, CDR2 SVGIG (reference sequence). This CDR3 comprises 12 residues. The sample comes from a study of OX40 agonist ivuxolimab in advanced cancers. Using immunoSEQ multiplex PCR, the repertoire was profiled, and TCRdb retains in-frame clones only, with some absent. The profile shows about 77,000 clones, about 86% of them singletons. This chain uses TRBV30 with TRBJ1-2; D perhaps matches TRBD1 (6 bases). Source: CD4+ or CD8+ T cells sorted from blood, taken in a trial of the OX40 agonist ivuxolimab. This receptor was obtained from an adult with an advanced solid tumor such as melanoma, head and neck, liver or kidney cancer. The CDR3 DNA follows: TGTGCCTGGGACAGGAGTAACTATGGCTACACCTTC. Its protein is CAWDRSNYGYTF.